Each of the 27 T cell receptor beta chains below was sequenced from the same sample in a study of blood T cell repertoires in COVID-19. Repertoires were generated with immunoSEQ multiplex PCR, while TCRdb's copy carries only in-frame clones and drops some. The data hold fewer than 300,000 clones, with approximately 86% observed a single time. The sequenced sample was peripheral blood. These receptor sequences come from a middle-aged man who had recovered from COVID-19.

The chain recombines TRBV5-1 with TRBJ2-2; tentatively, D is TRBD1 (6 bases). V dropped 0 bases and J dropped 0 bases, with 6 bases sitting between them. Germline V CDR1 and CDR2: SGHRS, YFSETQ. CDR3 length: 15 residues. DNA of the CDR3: TGCGCCAGCAGCTTGGACAGGGCGAACACCGGGGAGCTGTTTTTT. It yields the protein CASSLDRANTGELFF.

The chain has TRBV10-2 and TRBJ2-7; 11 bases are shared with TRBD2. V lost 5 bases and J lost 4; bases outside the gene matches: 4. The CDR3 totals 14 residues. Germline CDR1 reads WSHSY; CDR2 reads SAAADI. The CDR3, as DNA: TGCGCCAGCAGTATAACTAGCGGGGGATACGAGCAGTACTTC. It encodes CASSITSGGYEQYF.

CDR3 nucleotide sequence: TGCGCCAGCAGCCAAGATAGCGGGACTTTAAGCTCCTACAATGAGCAGTTCTTC. Translation gives CASSQDSGTLSSYNEQFF. This rearrangement joins TRBV4-3 to TRBJ2-1, with TRBD2 matching over 8 bases. J gave up 0 bases and V 0 bases, and 7 bases lay outside the gene matches. CDR1 LGHNA and CDR2 YSLEER come from the germline V gene. The CDR3 loop spans 18 amino acids.

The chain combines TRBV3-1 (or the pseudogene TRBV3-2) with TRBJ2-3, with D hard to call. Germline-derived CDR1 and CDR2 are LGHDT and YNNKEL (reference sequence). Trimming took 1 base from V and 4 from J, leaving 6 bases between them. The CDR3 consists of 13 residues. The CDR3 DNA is TGTGCCAGCAGCCAAGGGGCAGCAGATACGCAGTATTTT. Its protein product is CASSQGAADTQYF.

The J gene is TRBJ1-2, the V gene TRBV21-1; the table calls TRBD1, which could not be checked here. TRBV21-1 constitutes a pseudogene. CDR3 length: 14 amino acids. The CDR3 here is CASSMGRGNYGYTF. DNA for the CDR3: TGTGCCAGCAGCATGGGCAGGGGTAACTATGGCTACACCTTC.

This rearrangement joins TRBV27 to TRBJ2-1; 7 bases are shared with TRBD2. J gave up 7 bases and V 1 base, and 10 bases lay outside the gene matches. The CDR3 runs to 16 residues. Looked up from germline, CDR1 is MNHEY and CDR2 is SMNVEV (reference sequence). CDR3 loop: CASSLLALALGNEQFF. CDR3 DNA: TGTGCCAGCAGTTTATTGGCACTAGCGCTAGGTAATGAGCAGTTCTTC.

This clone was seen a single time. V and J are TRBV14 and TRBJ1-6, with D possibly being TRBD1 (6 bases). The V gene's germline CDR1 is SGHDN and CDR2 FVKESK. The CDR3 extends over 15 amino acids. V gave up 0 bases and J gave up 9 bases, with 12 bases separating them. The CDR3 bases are TGTGCCAGCAGCCAAGATCCAGGGGATGGTTCACCCCTCCACTTT. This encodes CASSQDPGDGSPLHF.

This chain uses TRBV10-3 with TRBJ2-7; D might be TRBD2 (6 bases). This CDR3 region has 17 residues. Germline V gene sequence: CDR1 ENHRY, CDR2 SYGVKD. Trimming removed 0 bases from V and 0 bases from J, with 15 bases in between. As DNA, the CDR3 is TGTGCCATCAGTGAGTCTTACGGGGGAGAGAGCTCCTACGAGCAGTACTTC. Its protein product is CAISESYGGESSYEQYF.

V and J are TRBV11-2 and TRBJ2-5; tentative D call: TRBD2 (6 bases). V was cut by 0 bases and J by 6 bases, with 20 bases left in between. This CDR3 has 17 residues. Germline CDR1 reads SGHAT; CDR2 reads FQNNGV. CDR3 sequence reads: CASSLESSRGVWKTQYF. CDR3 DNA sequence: TGTGCCAGCAGCTTAGAGTCCTCTCGCGGGGTTTGGAAGACCCAGTACTTC.

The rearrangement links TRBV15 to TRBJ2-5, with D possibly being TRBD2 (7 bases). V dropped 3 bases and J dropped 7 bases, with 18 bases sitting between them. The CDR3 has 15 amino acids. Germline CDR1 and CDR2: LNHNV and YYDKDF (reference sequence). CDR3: CATSSTRGGAGTQYF. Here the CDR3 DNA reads TGTGCCACCAGCAGCACAAGAGGGGGGGCGGGGACCCAGTACTTC.

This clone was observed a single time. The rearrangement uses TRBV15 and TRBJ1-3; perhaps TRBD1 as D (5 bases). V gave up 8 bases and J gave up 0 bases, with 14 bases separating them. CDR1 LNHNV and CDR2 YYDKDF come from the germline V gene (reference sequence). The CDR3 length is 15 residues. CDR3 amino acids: CATAPGLNSGNTIYF. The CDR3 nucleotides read TGTGCCACCGCCCCGGGACTCAACTCTGGAAACACCATATATTTT.

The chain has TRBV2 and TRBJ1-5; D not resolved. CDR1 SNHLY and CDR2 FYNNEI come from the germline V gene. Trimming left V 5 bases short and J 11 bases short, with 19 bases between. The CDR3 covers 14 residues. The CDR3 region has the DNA TGTGCCAGCAGTACGGACGGACCGGGGAGGTCCCAGCATTTT. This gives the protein CASSTDGPGRSQHF.

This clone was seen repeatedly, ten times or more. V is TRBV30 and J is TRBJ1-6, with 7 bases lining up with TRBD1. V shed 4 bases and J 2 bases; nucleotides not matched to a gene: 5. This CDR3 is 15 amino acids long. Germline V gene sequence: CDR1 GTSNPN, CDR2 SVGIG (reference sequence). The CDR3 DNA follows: TGTGCCTGGACGGGGGACAGAACCTATAATTCACCCCTCCACTTT. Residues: CAWTGDRTYNSPLHF.

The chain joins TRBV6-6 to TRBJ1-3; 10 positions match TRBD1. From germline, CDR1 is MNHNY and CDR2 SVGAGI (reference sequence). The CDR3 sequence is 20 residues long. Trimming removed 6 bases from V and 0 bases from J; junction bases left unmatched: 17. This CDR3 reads CASSLRTGGIGGSSGNTIYF. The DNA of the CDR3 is TGTGCCAGCAGCCTCCGGACAGGGGGTATCGGGGGTTCCTCTGGAAACACCATATATTTT.

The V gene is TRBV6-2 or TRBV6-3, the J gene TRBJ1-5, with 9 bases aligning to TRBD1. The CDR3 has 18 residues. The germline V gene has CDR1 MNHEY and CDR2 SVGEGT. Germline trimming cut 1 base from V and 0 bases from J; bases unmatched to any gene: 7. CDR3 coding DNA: TGTGCCAGCAGTTACTTCCGGACAGGGGATTATAGCAATCAGCCCCAGCATTTT. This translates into CASSYFRTGDYSNQPQHF.

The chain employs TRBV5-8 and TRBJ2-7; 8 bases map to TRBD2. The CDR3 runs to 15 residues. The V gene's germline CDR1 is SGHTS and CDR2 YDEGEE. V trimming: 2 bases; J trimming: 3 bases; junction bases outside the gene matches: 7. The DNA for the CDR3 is TGTGCCAGCAGCTTCGGGCGGGGGGCCTACTACGAGCAGTACTTC. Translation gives CASSFGRGAYYEQYF. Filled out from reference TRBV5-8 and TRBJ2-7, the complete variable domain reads EAGVTQSPTHLIKTRGQQATLRCSPISGHTSVYWYQQALGLGLQFLLWYDEGEERNRGNFPPRFSGRQFPNYSSELNVNALELEDSALYLCASSFGRGAYYEQYFGPGTRLTVT.

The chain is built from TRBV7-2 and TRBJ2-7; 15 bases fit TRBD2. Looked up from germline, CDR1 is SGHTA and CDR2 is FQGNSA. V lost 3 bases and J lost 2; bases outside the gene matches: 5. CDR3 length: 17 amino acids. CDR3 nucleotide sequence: TGTGCCAGCAGCTTCGCTGGACTAGCGGGGGGGCCCTACGAGCAGTACTTC. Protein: CASSFAGLAGGPYEQYF.

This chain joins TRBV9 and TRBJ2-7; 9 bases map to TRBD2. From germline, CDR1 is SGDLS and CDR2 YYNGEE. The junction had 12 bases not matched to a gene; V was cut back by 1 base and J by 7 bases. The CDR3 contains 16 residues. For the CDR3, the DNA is TGTGCCAGCAGCGTACTCCGACTAGCGGAAACTAGGGAGCAGTACTTC. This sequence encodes CASSVLRLAETREQYF.

As DNA, the CDR3 is TGTGCCAGCGGCTTCACAAGGCCCCAGCATTTT. Translation gives CASGFTRPQHF. J is TRBJ1-5 and V is TRBV25-1; no firm D call. This CDR3 region has 11 residues. V was trimmed by 8 bases and J by 9 bases, leaving 11 bases between them. Germline V lookup: CDR1 MGHDK, CDR2 SYGVNS. The full variable domain, its missing parts supplied by reference TRBV25-1 and TRBJ1-5, is EADIYQTPRYLVIGTGKKITLECSQTMGHDKMYWYQQDPGMELHLIHYSYGVNSTEKGDLSSESTVSRIRTEHFPLTLESARPSHTSQYLCASGFTRPQHFGDGTRLSIL.

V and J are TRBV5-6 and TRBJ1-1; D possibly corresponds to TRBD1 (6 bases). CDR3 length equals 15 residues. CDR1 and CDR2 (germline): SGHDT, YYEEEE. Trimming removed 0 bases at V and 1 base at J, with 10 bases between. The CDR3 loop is CASSLVGGPNTEAFF. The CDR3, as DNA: TGTGCCAGCAGCTTGGTGGGGGGGCCGAACACTGAAGCTTTCTTT. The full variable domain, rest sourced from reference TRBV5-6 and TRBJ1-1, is DAGVTQSPTHLIKTRGQQVTLRCSPKSGHDTVSWYQQALGQGPQFIFQYYEEEERQRGNFPDRFSGHQFPNYSSELNVNALLLGDSALYLCASSLVGGPNTEAFFGQGTRLTVV.

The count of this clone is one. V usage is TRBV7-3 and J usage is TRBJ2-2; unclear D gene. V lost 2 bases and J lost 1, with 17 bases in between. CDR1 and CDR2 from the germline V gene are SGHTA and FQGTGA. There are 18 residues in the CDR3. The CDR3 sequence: CASSLGSLRSENTGELFF. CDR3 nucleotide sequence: TGTGCCAGCAGCTTAGGATCTTTGAGGAGCGAGAACACCGGGGAGCTGTTTTTT. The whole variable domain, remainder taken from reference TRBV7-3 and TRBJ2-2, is GAGVSQTPSNKVTEKGKYVELRCDPISGHTALYWYRQSLGQGPEFLIYFQGTGAADDSGLPNDRFFAVRPEGSVSTLKIQRTERGDSAVYLCASSLGSLRSENTGELFFGEGSRLTVL.

The CDR3 is CASNAGRRYEQYF. CDR3 DNA: TGTGCCAGCAACGCGGGGCGACGCTACGAGCAGTACTTC. The chain links TRBV6-4 to TRBJ2-7; TRBD2 might be the D (6 bases). The CDR3 extends over 13 amino acids. The V end was cut by 7 bases, the J end by 3 bases, with 13 bases between. Germline loops: CDR1 MRHNA, CDR2 SNTAGT.

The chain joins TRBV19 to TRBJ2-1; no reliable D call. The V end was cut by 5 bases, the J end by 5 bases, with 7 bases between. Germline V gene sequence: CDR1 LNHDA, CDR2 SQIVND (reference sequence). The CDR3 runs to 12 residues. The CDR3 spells CASSRENNEQFF. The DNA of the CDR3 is TGTGCCAGTAGTCGCGAGAACAATGAGCAGTTCTTC.

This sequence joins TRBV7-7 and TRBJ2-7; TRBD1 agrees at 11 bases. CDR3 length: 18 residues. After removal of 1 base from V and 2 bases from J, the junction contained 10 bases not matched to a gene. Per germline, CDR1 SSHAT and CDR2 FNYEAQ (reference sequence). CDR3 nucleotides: TGTGCCAGCAGCTTAGGGACAGGGGGCCCCTTGGGGGCCTACGAGCAGTACTTC. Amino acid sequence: CASSLGTGGPLGAYEQYF.

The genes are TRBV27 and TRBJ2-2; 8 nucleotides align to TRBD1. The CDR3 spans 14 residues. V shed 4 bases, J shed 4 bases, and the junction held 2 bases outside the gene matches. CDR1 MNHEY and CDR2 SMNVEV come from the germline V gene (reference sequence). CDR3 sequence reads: CASSWGQVTGELFF. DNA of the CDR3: TGTGCCAGCAGTTGGGGACAGGTCACCGGGGAGCTGTTTTTT.

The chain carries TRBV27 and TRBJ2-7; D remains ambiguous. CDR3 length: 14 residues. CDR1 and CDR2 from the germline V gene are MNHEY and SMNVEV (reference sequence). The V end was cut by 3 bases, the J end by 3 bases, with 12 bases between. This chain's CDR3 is CASSFLPRNYEQYF. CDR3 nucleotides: TGTGCCAGCAGTTTCCTTCCTCGTAACTACGAGCAGTACTTC.

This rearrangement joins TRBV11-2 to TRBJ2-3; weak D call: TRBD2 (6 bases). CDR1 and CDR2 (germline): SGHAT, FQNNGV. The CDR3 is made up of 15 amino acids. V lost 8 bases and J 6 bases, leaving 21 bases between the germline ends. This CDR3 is CASYLWGDGRDTQYF. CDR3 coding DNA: TGTGCCAGCTACCTGTGGGGGGACGGGCGGGATACGCAGTATTTT.